This T cell receptor (beta chain) appears in the sequencing data of a study of tumor-infiltrating lymphocytes in primary liver carcinoma. Overall study: Lesions, classed as T1-T3 N0M0, spanned roughly 4 to 10 cm across.

This CDR3 comprises 13 residues. The germline V gene encodes CDR1 SQVTM and CDR2 ANQGSEA. Investigators took RNA and DNA out together from 20-30 mg of unsorted bulk tissue. The patients, who had chronic HBV infection, were treatment-naive (untreated). From 450 to 550 ng total RNA, TCR beta cDNA was generated with a primer in the constant region. A slightly modified ARM-PCR protocol with three nested multiplex PCR rounds produced these TCR beta libraries. Forward primers for TRBV1-TRBV30 and a C-beta reverse primer served the first two PCR rounds, at 10 cycles each. TCRdb reanalysed the multiplex PCR reads using MiXCR and keeps one entry per CDR3 protein. The data contain some 130,000 distinct CDR3 sequences, approximately 71% of them seen just once; the ten biggest clones take up 7.5% to 10%.

The clonotype comes from a woman in her sixties or seventies with primary liver carcinoma and hepatitis B virus infection. Sequencing was done on a sample of tumor-adjacent normal liver tissue. The gene calls are TRBV29-1 and TRBJ2-1; 13 bases match TRBD2. The CDR3 coding sequence is TGCAACAGCCGGACTAGCGGGAGTGATGAGCAGTTCTTC. Translating gives CNSRTSGSDEQFF.